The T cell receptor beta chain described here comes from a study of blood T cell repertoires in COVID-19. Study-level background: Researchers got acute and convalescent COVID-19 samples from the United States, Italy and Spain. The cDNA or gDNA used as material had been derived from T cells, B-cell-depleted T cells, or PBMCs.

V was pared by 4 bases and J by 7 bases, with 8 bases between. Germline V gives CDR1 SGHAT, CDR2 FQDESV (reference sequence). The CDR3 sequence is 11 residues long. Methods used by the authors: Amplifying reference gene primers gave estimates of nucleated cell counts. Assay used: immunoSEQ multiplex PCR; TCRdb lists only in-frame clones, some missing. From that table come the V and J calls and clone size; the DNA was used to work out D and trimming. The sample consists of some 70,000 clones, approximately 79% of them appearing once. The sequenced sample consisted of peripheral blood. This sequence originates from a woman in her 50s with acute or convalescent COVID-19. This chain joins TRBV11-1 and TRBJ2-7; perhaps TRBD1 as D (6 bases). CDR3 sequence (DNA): TGTGCCAGCAGCTCAGGGGTTGAGCAGTACTTC. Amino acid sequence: CASSSGVEQYF.